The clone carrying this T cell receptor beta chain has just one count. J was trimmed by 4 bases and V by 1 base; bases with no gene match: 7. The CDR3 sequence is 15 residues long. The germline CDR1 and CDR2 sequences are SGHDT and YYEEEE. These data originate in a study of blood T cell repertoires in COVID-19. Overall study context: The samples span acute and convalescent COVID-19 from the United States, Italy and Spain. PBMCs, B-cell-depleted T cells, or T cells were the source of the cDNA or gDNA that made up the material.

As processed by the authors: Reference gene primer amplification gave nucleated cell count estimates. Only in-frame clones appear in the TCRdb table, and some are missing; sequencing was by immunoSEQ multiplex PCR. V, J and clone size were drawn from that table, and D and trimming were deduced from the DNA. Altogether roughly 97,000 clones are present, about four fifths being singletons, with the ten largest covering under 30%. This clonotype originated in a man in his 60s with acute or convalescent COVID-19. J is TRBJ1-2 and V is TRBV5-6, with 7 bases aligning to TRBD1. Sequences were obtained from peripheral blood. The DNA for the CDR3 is TGTGCCAGCAGCTTGTCCCCGACAGGGCCCTATGGCTACACCTTC. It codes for CASSLSPTGPYGYTF.